Listed here are 32 T cell receptor beta chains from one sample, sequenced in a study of radiation and T cells in renal cell carcinoma. The assay was immunoSEQ multiplex PCR, and TCRdb's table has in-frame clones only and misses some. The table includes some 120,000 clones, 88% detected once. The time point: blood 2 weeks post-SBRT. Treatment here: 15 Gy SBRT to primary tumor, nephrectomy 4 weeks later. Material: blood, obtained from a patient whose treatment included radiotherapy and nephrectomy. These receptor sequences come from a woman in her seventies with renal cell carcinoma.

This clone was seen once. The chain combines TRBV6-5 with TRBJ1-2, with 7 bases aligning to TRBD1. V dropped 6 bases and J dropped 1; count of bases not matched to a gene: 2. CDR3 length: 13 residues. Germline V CDR1 and CDR2: MNHEY, SVGAGI. CDR3 sequence reads: CASRGQINYGYTF. The CDR3, as DNA: TGTGCCAGCAGGGGACAGATTAACTATGGCTACACCTTC.

V is TRBV9 and J is TRBJ2-5; TRBD1 might be the D (6 bases). Trimming removed 0 bases from V and 2 bases from J, with 14 bases in between. CDR3 length: 16 residues. The V gene's germline CDR1 is SGDLS and CDR2 YYNGEE. This CDR3 is CASSVAPQGGQETQYF. The CDR3 region has the DNA TGTGCCAGCAGCGTAGCGCCACAGGGTGGACAAGAGACCCAGTACTTC.

This clone was observed a few times. This sequence joins TRBV19 and TRBJ1-1, with D uncertain. The CDR3 is 12 amino acids. Trimming stripped 5 bases from V and 1 base from J, with 5 bases between. CDR1 and CDR2 (germline): LNHDA, SQIVND (reference sequence). CDR3 protein: CASSRGNTEAFF. In nucleotides, the CDR3 is TGTGCCAGTAGTCGAGGGAACACTGAAGCTTTCTTT.

The chain carries TRBV4-3 and TRBJ2-1; 8 positions match TRBD2. Trimming cost V 0 bases and J 5 bases; bases outside gene matches: 6. The CDR3 is 16 residues long. Germline lookup yields CDR1 LGHNA and CDR2 YSLEER. The CDR3: CASSQDSAGGDNEQFF. CDR3 DNA: TGCGCCAGCAGCCAAGATTCGGCGGGGGGAGACAATGAGCAGTTCTTC.

This chain links TRBV5-1 with TRBJ2-1, with D possibly being TRBD2 (6 bases). Germline lookup yields CDR1 SGHRS and CDR2 YFSETQ. The CDR3 has 13 residues. V shed 0 bases and J shed 8 bases, with 9 bases lying between them. CDR3 sequence: CASSLGRGDEQFF. DNA of the CDR3: TGCGCCAGCAGCTTGGGGAGGGGAGATGAGCAGTTCTTC.

The CDR3 DNA follows: TGTGCCAGCAGCCTCGGGGGTAATACAGATACGCAGTATTTT. It encodes CASSLGGNTDTQYF. The chain joins TRBV7-2 to TRBJ2-3; TRBD2 is a possible D gene (6 bases). V shed 5 bases and J shed 3 bases, with 12 bases lying between them. The germline gives CDR1 SGHTA, CDR2 FQGNSA. This CDR3 is built from 14 residues.

This rearrangement joins TRBV6-4 to TRBJ1-2; no firm D call. CDR3 length equals 15 residues. Germline V lookup: CDR1 MRHNA, CDR2 SNTAGT. The germline V and J ends were trimmed by 8 bases and 4 bases, with 20 bases remaining between them. CDR3 in DNA: TGTGCCAGCCCTTCGGACGGAGACCTAGTCTATGGCTACACCTTC. It yields the protein CASPSDGDLVYGYTF.

The CDR3 sequence: CASSWDRAADGYTF. The CDR3 nucleotides read TGTGCCAGCAGTTGGGACAGGGCGGCCGACGGCTACACCTTC. V gene TRBV6-5 combines with J gene TRBJ1-2; 9 positions match TRBD1. V gave up 4 bases and J gave up 8 bases; unmatched junction bases: 8. From germline, CDR1 is MNHEY and CDR2 SVGAGI. This CDR3 is 14 amino acids long.

This sequence joins TRBV7-2 and TRBJ2-3; maybe TRBD1 (6 bases). The germline gives CDR1 SGHTA, CDR2 FQGNSA. This CDR3 has 13 amino acids. Trimming removed 3 bases from V and 6 bases from J, with 10 bases in between. Here the CDR3 reads CASSLTGWDTQYF. The CDR3, as DNA: TGTGCCAGCAGCTTGACAGGATGGGATACGCAGTATTTT.

The chain has TRBV6-6 and TRBJ1-1, with a tentative D call TRBD1 (5 bases). Germline V gene lookup returns CDR1 MNHNY and CDR2 SVGAGI (reference sequence). Trimming removed 0 bases from V and 5 bases from J, with 13 bases in between. The CDR3 is 15 residues long. In DNA, the CDR3 is TGTGCCAGCAGTTACTCGAGGCAGGGATTGACTGAAGCTTTCTTT. Translating it yields CASSYSRQGLTEAFF.

In the case of this clone: The junction departs from germline at one end; a sequencing error may be responsible. The CDR3 protein is CSVEDIPGWGSF. The CDR3 DNA sequence: TGCAGCGTTGAAGATATCCCCGGGTGGGGAAGCTTC. This chain uses TRBV29-1 with TRBJ1-2; D uncertain. Looked up from germline, CDR1 is SQVTM and CDR2 is ANQGSEA. The CDR3 sequence is 12 residues long.

CDR3 loop: CAISEQGADYGYTF. In DNA, the CDR3 is TGTGCCATCAGTGAGCAGGGGGCCGACTATGGCTACACCTTC. The V call is TRBV10-3, the J call TRBJ1-2; 8 positions agree with TRBD1. This CDR3 spans 14 amino acids. Looked up from germline, CDR1 is ENHRY and CDR2 is SYGVKD. Unmatched junction bases numbered 2, after V lost 2 bases and J lost 3 bases.

The V and J genes are TRBV27 and TRBJ2-4, with 8 bases identical to TRBD2. This CDR3 comprises 14 residues. V trimming: 7 bases; J trimming: 6 bases; junction bases outside the gene matches: 8. Germline V lookup: CDR1 MNHEY, CDR2 SMNVEV (reference sequence). The CDR3 loop reads CASTSSGGGNIQYF. CDR3 nucleotide sequence: TGTGCCAGCACTTCCTCCGGGGGGGGAAACATTCAGTACTTC.

V and J are TRBV4-2 and TRBJ2-3; 8 bases line up with TRBD2. This CDR3 region has 18 residues. The V segment lost 0 bases and the J segment 2 bases; nucleotides outside the gene matches: 10. Germline V lookup: CDR1 LGHNA, CDR2 YNFKEQ. Written as DNA, the CDR3 is TGTGCCAGCAGCCAAGAAGAACACAGCGGGGGAAACACAGATACGCAGTATTTT. Translating it yields CASSQEEHSGGNTDTQYF.

With respect to this clone: Germline is not matched at one junction end, which may reflect a read error. The chain employs TRBV27 and TRBJ2-7, with 8 bases that match TRBD2. CDR1 and CDR2 from the germline V gene are MNHEY and SMNVEV (reference sequence). The CDR3 has 13 residues. This CDR3 reads CASSRGGSHEQYF. CDR3 in DNA: TGTGCCAGCAGTCGGGGGGGCTCCCACGAGCAGTACTTC.

The chain employs TRBV4-2 and TRBJ2-4; 9 bases align to TRBD1. CDR1 is LGHNA, CDR2 YNFKEQ, per germline. J gave up 1 base and V 5 bases, and 0 bases lay outside the gene matches. The CDR3 is 14 amino acids. The CDR3 sequence: CASSGTGAKNIQYF. The DNA for the CDR3 is TGTGCCAGCAGCGGGACAGGGGCCAAAAACATTCAGTACTTC.

The chain recombines TRBV10-3 with TRBJ2-3; the D is unclear. V dropped 5 bases and J dropped 2 bases, with 8 bases sitting between them. From germline, CDR1 is ENHRY and CDR2 SYGVKD. The CDR3 has 13 residues. The CDR3 DNA is TGTGCCATCAGTAGACTTATCACAGATACGCAGTATTTT. It translates to CAISRLITDTQYF.

V gene TRBV4-3 combines with J gene TRBJ1-6; D possibly corresponds to TRBD1 (5 bases). CDR1 is LGHNA and CDR2 is YSLEER in the germline V gene. The V end was cut by 0 bases, the J end by 8 bases, with 14 bases between. The CDR3 is made up of 16 amino acids. CDR3 loop: CASSQEEGRLYSPLHF. The DNA of the CDR3 is TGCGCCAGCAGCCAAGAGGAGGGGCGTCTTTATTCACCCCTCCACTTT.

The chain links TRBV6-6 to TRBJ2-7; D remains ambiguous. There are 15 residues in the CDR3. The germline V gene has CDR1 MNHNY and CDR2 SVGAGI (reference sequence). The germline V and J ends were trimmed by 2 bases and 0 bases, with 11 bases remaining between them. The CDR3 bases are TGTGCCAGCAGTTACGGGCCGAAATCCTCCTACGAGCAGTACTTC. This sequence encodes CASSYGPKSSYEQYF.

The rearrangement links TRBV9 to TRBJ1-1, with a tentative D call TRBD1 (5 bases). The V and J ends lost 4 bases and 5 bases respectively, with 24 bases between them. The germline V gene encodes CDR1 SGDLS and CDR2 YYNGEE. This CDR3 is 17 amino acids long. The CDR3 here is CASSPRGMGRKGTEAFF. The CDR3 DNA reads TGTGCCAGCAGCCCCCGGGGCATGGGGCGGAAGGGAACTGAAGCTTTCTTT.

J is TRBJ1-2 and V is TRBV2; no clear D. This CDR3 is 13 amino acids long. Germline CDR1 SNHLY, CDR2 FYNNEI. The ends were cut back, 4 bases at V and 4 bases at J, with 10 bases in the middle. The CDR3 DNA reads TGTGCCAGCAGTGCTACTATCAGCTATGGCTACACCTTC. Amino acids: CASSATISYGYTF. Full variable domain (remainder filled in from reference TRBV2 and TRBJ1-2): EPEVTQTPSHQVTQMGQEVILRCVPISNHLYFYWYRQILGQKVEFLVSFYNNEISEKSEIFDDQFSVERPDGSNFTLKIRSTKLEDSAMYFCASSATISYGYTFGSGTRLTVV.

The chain combines TRBV19 with TRBJ1-2; 7 bases align to TRBD1. The V and J ends lost 3 bases and 8 bases, in that order; junction bases with no gene match: 9. Germline V gene lookup returns CDR1 LNHDA and CDR2 SQIVND (reference sequence). This CDR3 is 14 amino acids long. CDR3 nucleotides: TGTGCCAGTAGTATTAAGGGGGCAGGGGACGGCTACACCTTC. This codes for CASSIKGAGDGYTF.

J is TRBJ2-7 and V is TRBV2; D gene uncertain. This CDR3 region has 13 residues. CDR1 and CDR2 (germline): SNHLY, FYNNEI. V gave up 2 bases and J gave up 4 bases, with 9 bases separating them. CDR3 nucleotide sequence: TGTGCCAGCAGTGAAAATAGGGTTTACGAGCAGTACTTC. This sequence encodes CASSENRVYEQYF.

The gene calls are TRBV11-3 and TRBJ2-3, with a tentative D call TRBD2 (5 bases). This CDR3 contains 17 residues. The V end lost 5 bases, the J end lost 2 bases, and 20 bases lay between the germline ends. CDR1 and CDR2 from the germline V gene are SGHNT and YENEEA. This CDR3 is CASSQARGSVSTDTQYF. In DNA, the CDR3 is TGTGCCAGCAGCCAGGCACGGGGTAGCGTATCCACAGATACGCAGTATTTT.

V is TRBV29-1 and J is TRBJ2-1, with 10 positions matching TRBD1. CDR3 length equals 11 residues. CDR1 is SQVTM and CDR2 is ANQGSEA in the germline V gene. CDR3 loop: CRGDRGYEQFF. CDR3 DNA: TGCAGAGGGGACAGGGGCTATGAGCAGTTCTTC.

The rearrangement links TRBV14 to TRBJ1-4; no clear D. With 1 base removed from V and 0 bases from J, the gap between germline ends came to 15 bases. Germline V lookup: CDR1 SGHDN, CDR2 FVKESK. The CDR3 contains 18 residues. Here the CDR3 DNA reads TGTGCCAGCAGCCAAGTCCCCTGGGATACCGCAACTAATGAAAAACTGTTTTTT. Protein product: CASSQVPWDTATNEKLFF.

This chain uses TRBV7-2 with TRBJ2-3; tentatively, D is TRBD1 or TRBD2 (5 bases each). V was shortened by 5 bases and J by 2 bases, with 14 bases between the two germline ends. Germline CDR1 and CDR2: SGHTA and FQGNSA. CDR3 length: 15 residues. The CDR3 coding sequence is TGTGCCAGCAGCACACCGGGACGAGACACAGATACGCAGTATTTT. This sequence encodes CASSTPGRDTDTQYF.

With respect to this clone: The junction does not match germline at one end; this may be a read error. CDR3 sequence: CASSLESGGRQTF. The CDR3 bases are TGTGCCAGCAGCTTGGAGAGCGGGGGCCGGCAAACGTTC. The rearrangement joins TRBV5-5 to TRBJ2-7, with 8 bases that match TRBD2. The CDR3 loop spans 13 amino acids. CDR1 and CDR2 (germline): SGHKS, YYEKEE (reference sequence).

The CDR3 DNA follows: TGTGCCAGCAGTGTTGGGGGGTCGTCGCAGTATTTT. Residues: CASSVGGSSQYF. The gene calls are TRBV6-1 and TRBJ2-3; D is possibly TRBD2 (6 bases). Germline lookup yields CDR1 MNHNS and CDR2 SASEGT. This CDR3 region has 12 residues. Trimming took off 4 bases at V and 10 bases at J, with 12 bases between the two ends.

In DNA, the CDR3 is TGTGCCAGCAGCCCACTAGCGGGGGTCTCGGAGACCCAGTACTTC. It translates to CASSPLAGVSETQYF. The chain links TRBV7-6 to TRBJ2-5; TRBD2 matches at 11 bases. V lost 5 bases to trimming and J lost 5 bases; unmatched junction nucleotides: 7. Germline V gene data show CDR1 as SGHVS and CDR2 as FNYEAQ. CDR3 length: 15 amino acids.

This chain uses TRBV7-3 with TRBJ2-6; D may match TRBD1 or TRBD2 (5 bases each). This CDR3 comprises 17 residues. V lost 5 bases and J lost 2, with 16 bases in between. Germline values: CDR1 SGHTA, CDR2 FQGTGA. Written as DNA, the CDR3 is TGTGCCAGCAGCCCGACCGGGGCAGGGACTGGGGCCAACGTCCTGACTTTC. Its translation: CASSPTGAGTGANVLTF.

V is TRBV7-8 and J is TRBJ2-7, with no clear D. This CDR3 has 12 residues. In germline, CDR1 is SGHVS, CDR2 FQNEAQ. V lost 3 bases to trimming and J lost 0 bases, with 3 bases between them. CDR3 protein: CASSLSSYEQYF. DNA of the CDR3: TGTGCCAGCAGCTTGAGCTCCTACGAGCAGTACTTC.